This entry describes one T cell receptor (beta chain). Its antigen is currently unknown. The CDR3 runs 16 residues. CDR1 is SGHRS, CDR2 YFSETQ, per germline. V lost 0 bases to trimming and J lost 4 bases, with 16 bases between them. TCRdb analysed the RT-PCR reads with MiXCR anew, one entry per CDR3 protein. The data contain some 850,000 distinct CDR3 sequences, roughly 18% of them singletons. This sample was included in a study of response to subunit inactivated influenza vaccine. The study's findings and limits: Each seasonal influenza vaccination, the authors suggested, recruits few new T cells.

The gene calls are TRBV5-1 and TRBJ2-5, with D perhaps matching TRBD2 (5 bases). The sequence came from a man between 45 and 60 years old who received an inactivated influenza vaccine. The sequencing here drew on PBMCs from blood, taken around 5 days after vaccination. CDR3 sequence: CASSLAVGLLGETQYF. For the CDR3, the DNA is TGCGCCAGCAGCTTGGCCGTCGGACTCCTGGGAGAGACCCAGTACTTC.